The rows below give T cell receptor beta chains drawn from one sample of a study of shared clonotypes between healthy human individuals. The protocol was immunoSEQ multiplex PCR, while the TCRdb copy is restricted to in-frame clones and leaves out a portion. The sample shows approximately 650,000 clones, nearly 97% of them seen only once. Sequencing was carried out using naive CD8+ T cells sorted from blood. All receptors come from a woman in her twenties or thirties in good health. Each CDR3 is given with its conserved first and last residue. Fields, in order: CDR3 protein, CDR3 DNA, V gene, clone size, D gene, J gene. D genes are given only for firm matches. Size tells how often a clone was seen (once, few, many) or the class of an expanded clone, and some rows leave it out.

cdr3_aa: CASSLRPSGRDEAYEQYF
cdr3_nt: TGTGCCAGCAGTTTGCGGCCTAGCGGGAGAGACGAAGCCTACGAGCAGTACTTC
v_call: TRBV27
clone_size: NA
d_call: TRBD2
j_call: TRBJ2-7

cdr3_aa: CASSSQQGVETQYF
cdr3_nt: TGTGCCAGCAGTTCGCAACAGGGCGTGGAGACCCAGTACTTC
v_call: TRBV28
clone_size: NA
d_call: NA
j_call: TRBJ2-5

cdr3_aa: CASSIGDRGPTYEQYF
cdr3_nt: TGTGCCAGTAGTATCGGTGACAGGGGCCCGACCTACGAGCAGTACTTC
v_call: TRBV19
clone_size: NA
d_call: TRBD1
j_call: TRBJ2-7

cdr3_aa: CASSTGGNEQFF
cdr3_nt: TGTGCCAGTAGTACCGGGGGGAATGAGCAGTTCTTC
v_call: TRBV19
clone_size: NA
d_call: TRBD2
j_call: TRBJ2-1

cdr3_aa: CASSPAGGPNYGYTF
cdr3_nt: TGTGCCAGTAGTCCCGCAGGGGGACCTAACTATGGCTACACCTTC
v_call: TRBV19
clone_size: once
d_call: TRBD1
j_call: TRBJ1-2

cdr3_aa: CASSLERGEYEQYF
cdr3_nt: TGTGCCAGCAGCTTAGAACGGGGGGAGTACGAGCAGTACTTC
v_call: TRBV11-2
clone_size: NA
d_call: TRBD2
j_call: TRBJ2-7

cdr3_aa: CASSLVWGGGTDTQYF
cdr3_nt: TGTGCCAGCAGCTTAGTTTGGGGCGGGGGCACAGATACGCAGTATTTT
v_call: TRBV11-2
clone_size: NA
d_call: NA
j_call: TRBJ2-3

cdr3_aa: CASSESILAGVGTDTQYF
cdr3_nt: TGCGCCAGCAGTGAGTCGATCCTAGCGGGAGTTGGTACAGATACGCAGTATTTT
v_call: TRBV10-1
clone_size: NA
d_call: TRBD2
j_call: TRBJ2-3

cdr3_aa: CASSGEGSETQYF
cdr3_nt: TGCGCCAGCAGTGGAGAAGGGAGTGAGACCCAGTACTTC
v_call: TRBV10-2
clone_size: NA
d_call: NA
j_call: TRBJ2-5

cdr3_aa: CASSFYQGPAYEQYF
cdr3_nt: TGTGCCAGCAGTTTTTATCAGGGGCCTGCATACGAGCAGTACTTC
v_call: TRBV6-5
clone_size: NA
d_call: NA
j_call: TRBJ2-7

cdr3_aa: CASSLIRQHSYNSPLHF
cdr3_nt: TGTGCCAGCAGCTTAATTCGACAGCACTCCTATAATTCACCCCTCCACTTT
v_call: TRBV7-9
clone_size: NA
d_call: NA
j_call: TRBJ1-6

cdr3_aa: CASSPMGPGGGLFF
cdr3_nt: TGTGCCAGCAGCCCTATGGGACCTGGGGGAGGACTGTTTTTT
v_call: TRBV27
clone_size: NA
d_call: NA
j_call: TRBJ1-4

cdr3_aa: CASTPPPGGGQPQHF
cdr3_nt: TGTGCCAGCACCCCTCCCCCAGGGGGCGGTCAGCCCCAGCATTTT
v_call: TRBV28
clone_size: NA
d_call: TRBD1
j_call: TRBJ1-5

cdr3_aa: CASSLGTSVDNEQFF
cdr3_nt: TGTGCCAGCAGTTTAGGGACTAGCGTTGACAATGAGCAGTTCTTC
v_call: TRBV28
clone_size: NA
d_call: TRBD2
j_call: TRBJ2-1

cdr3_aa: CASSPLSGTSDNEQFF
cdr3_nt: TGCGCCAGCAGTCCCCTATCCGGGACTAGTGACAATGAGCAGTTCTTC
v_call: TRBV5-1
clone_size: once
d_call: TRBD2
j_call: TRBJ2-1

cdr3_aa: CASSLQGGETEAFF
cdr3_nt: TGTGCCAGCAGCTTACAGGGCGGAGAAACTGAAGCTTTCTTT
v_call: TRBV7-8
clone_size: NA
d_call: NA
j_call: TRBJ1-1

cdr3_aa: CASSPPGRRGGNTIYF
cdr3_nt: TGTGCCAGCTCACCACCGGGGCGAAGGGGCGGAAACACCATATATTTT
v_call: TRBV18
clone_size: once
d_call: NA
j_call: TRBJ1-3

cdr3_aa: CASSKRLEREGEQFF
cdr3_nt: TGTGCCAGTAGTAAAAGACTAGAACGGGAGGGTGAGCAGTTCTTC
v_call: TRBV19
clone_size: NA
d_call: TRBD2
j_call: TRBJ2-1

cdr3_aa: CSVLLLANLVPNEQFF
cdr3_nt: TGCAGCGTACTCCTACTAGCAAACCTAGTCCCTAATGAGCAGTTCTTC
v_call: TRBV29-1
clone_size: NA
d_call: NA
j_call: TRBJ2-1

cdr3_aa: CALGSNTEAFF
cdr3_nt: TGTGCCCTGGGCTCGAACACTGAAGCTTTCTTT
v_call: TRBV11-2
clone_size: few
d_call: NA
j_call: TRBJ1-1

cdr3_aa: CASSGTSGMGEQYF
cdr3_nt: TGTGCCAGTAGCGGGACTAGCGGGATGGGTGAGCAGTACTTC
v_call: TRBV19
clone_size: NA
d_call: TRBD2
j_call: TRBJ2-7

cdr3_aa: CASSLISSSSYEQYF
cdr3_nt: TGTGCCAGCAGTTTAATAAGCTCGAGCTCCTACGAGCAGTACTTC
v_call: TRBV27
clone_size: NA
d_call: NA
j_call: TRBJ2-7

cdr3_aa: CASSPRQGSYGYTF
cdr3_nt: TGCGCCAGCAGCCCCCGACAGGGTTCCTATGGCTACACCTTC
v_call: TRBV4-1
clone_size: NA
d_call: TRBD1
j_call: TRBJ1-2

cdr3_aa: CASSVDGFTDTQYF
cdr3_nt: TGTGCCAGCAGCGTAGACGGGTTCACAGATACGCAGTATTTT
v_call: TRBV9
clone_size: NA
d_call: NA
j_call: TRBJ2-3

cdr3_aa: CAISAGLAMIWSYEQYF
cdr3_nt: TGTGCCATCAGTGCGGGACTAGCCATGATATGGAGCTACGAGCAGTACTTC
v_call: TRBV10-3
clone_size: NA
d_call: TRBD2
j_call: TRBJ2-7

cdr3_aa: CASSLLLRSRGQPQHF
cdr3_nt: TGTGCCAGCAGTTTATTACTTCGCTCGCGGGGTCAGCCCCAGCATTTT
v_call: TRBV28
clone_size: NA
d_call: NA
j_call: TRBJ1-5

cdr3_aa: CASSQDRGFYNEQFF
cdr3_nt: TGCGCCAGCAGCCAAGACCGGGGGTTCTACAATGAGCAGTTCTTC
v_call: TRBV4-1
clone_size: once
d_call: NA
j_call: TRBJ2-1

cdr3_aa: CATSRELAGGPPYNEQFF
cdr3_nt: TGTGCCACCAGCAGAGAGTTAGCGGGAGGTCCCCCCTACAATGAGCAGTTCTTC
v_call: TRBV15
clone_size: NA
d_call: TRBD2
j_call: TRBJ2-1

cdr3_aa: CASRSGSYTGELFF
cdr3_nt: TGTGCCAGCAGAAGCGGGAGCTATACCGGGGAGCTGTTTTTT
v_call: TRBV28
clone_size: once
d_call: TRBD2
j_call: TRBJ2-2

cdr3_aa: CAISDTPGQLYNEQFF
cdr3_nt: TGTGCCATCAGTGACACACCGGGACAGCTCTACAATGAGCAGTTCTTC
v_call: TRBV10-3
clone_size: NA
d_call: TRBD1
j_call: TRBJ2-1

cdr3_aa: CASSNQKEDRVHNSPLHF
cdr3_nt: TGTGCCAGCAGCAATCAAAAAGAGGACAGGGTTCATAATTCACCCCTCCACTTT
v_call: TRBV28
clone_size: once
d_call: TRBD1
j_call: TRBJ1-6

cdr3_aa: CASSWDKTSYEQYF
cdr3_nt: TGTGCCAGCAGCTGGGACAAAACCTCCTACGAGCAGTACTTC
v_call: TRBV5-5
clone_size: NA
d_call: NA
j_call: TRBJ2-7

cdr3_aa: CASKQGPGNTIYF
cdr3_nt: TGTGCCAGCAAGCAGGGTCCTGGAAACACCATATATTTT
v_call: TRBV2
clone_size: NA
d_call: NA
j_call: TRBJ1-3

cdr3_aa: CASSLVGGGDLETQYF
cdr3_nt: TGTGCCAGCAGCTTGGTAGGGGGAGGGGATTTGGAGACCCAGTACTTC
v_call: TRBV5-4
clone_size: NA
d_call: NA
j_call: TRBJ2-5

cdr3_aa: CASSLYYSLGRETQYF
cdr3_nt: TGTGCCAGCAGCTTGTACTACAGCTTAGGCCGGGAGACCCAGTACTTC
v_call: TRBV5-6
clone_size: NA
d_call: NA
j_call: TRBJ2-5

cdr3_aa: CASSSGTGITDTQYF
cdr3_nt: TGTGCCAGCAGCTCCGGGACAGGGATCACAGATACGCAGTATTTT
v_call: TRBV7-9
clone_size: NA
d_call: TRBD1
j_call: TRBJ2-3

cdr3_aa: CASSQEAGGPHYEQYF
cdr3_nt: TGTGCCAGCAGTCAAGAAGCGGGAGGGCCCCATTACGAGCAGTACTTC
v_call: TRBV6-1
clone_size: NA
d_call: TRBD2
j_call: TRBJ2-7

cdr3_aa: CAISDPSGKVGGELFF
cdr3_nt: TGTGCCATCAGTGACCCTAGCGGGAAGGTTGGCGGGGAGCTGTTTTTT
v_call: TRBV10-3
clone_size: NA
d_call: TRBD2
j_call: TRBJ2-2

cdr3_aa: CASSGVYEQFF
cdr3_nt: TGTGCCAGCAGCGGCGTTTACGAGCAGTTCTTC
v_call: TRBV27
clone_size: once
d_call: NA
j_call: TRBJ2-1

cdr3_aa: CASSDGQAQYYEQYF
cdr3_nt: TGTGCCAGCAGTGACGGACAGGCCCAATACTACGAGCAGTACTTC
v_call: TRBV2
clone_size: NA
d_call: TRBD1
j_call: TRBJ2-7

cdr3_aa: CASSLDGQETQYF
cdr3_nt: TGTGCCAGCAGTTTGGACGGACAAGAGACCCAGTACTTC
v_call: TRBV28
clone_size: NA
d_call: NA
j_call: TRBJ2-5

cdr3_aa: CASRAWGLAGIIHEQFF
cdr3_nt: TGTGCCAGCAGAGCTTGGGGGCTAGCGGGGATCATACATGAGCAGTTCTTC
v_call: TRBV13
clone_size: NA
d_call: TRBD2
j_call: TRBJ2-1

cdr3_aa: CASSSFAGDLDTQYF
cdr3_nt: TGTGCCAGCAGTTCCTTTGCGGGTGACCTGGATACGCAGTATTTT
v_call: TRBV27
clone_size: NA
d_call: NA
j_call: TRBJ2-3

cdr3_aa: CASSFAVGQETQYF
cdr3_nt: TGTGCCAGCAGTTTTGCCGTGGGCCAAGAGACCCAGTACTTC
v_call: TRBV28
clone_size: NA
d_call: NA
j_call: TRBJ2-5

cdr3_aa: CASSLGDGEIYGYTF
cdr3_nt: TGTGCCAGCAGTTTGGGGGACGGAGAAATCTATGGCTACACCTTC
v_call: TRBV28
clone_size: NA
d_call: NA
j_call: TRBJ1-2

cdr3_aa: CASSLNLYEQYF
cdr3_nt: TGTGCCAGCAGCTTAAACCTTTACGAGCAGTACTTC
v_call: TRBV7-9
clone_size: NA
d_call: NA
j_call: TRBJ2-7

cdr3_aa: CASSRGTDDSNQPQHF
cdr3_nt: TGTGCCAGCAGTCGCGGGACAGACGATAGCAATCAGCCCCAGCATTTT
v_call: TRBV6-7
clone_size: NA
d_call: TRBD1
j_call: TRBJ1-5

cdr3_aa: CASSLSTGTSYNEQFF
cdr3_nt: TGTGCCAGCAGCTTGTCGACCGGTACCTCCTACAATGAGCAGTTCTTC
v_call: TRBV11-2
clone_size: NA
d_call: NA
j_call: TRBJ2-1

cdr3_aa: CAKGRARGQPQHF
cdr3_nt: TGTGCCAAAGGGAGGGCGAGGGGTCAGCCCCAGCATTTT
v_call: TRBV6-4
clone_size: NA
d_call: NA
j_call: TRBJ1-5

cdr3_aa: CASSIDGNQPQHF
cdr3_nt: TGTGCCAGTAGTATAGATGGCAATCAGCCCCAGCATTTT
v_call: TRBV19
clone_size: NA
d_call: NA
j_call: TRBJ1-5